This T cell receptor beta chain was retrieved from a study of glioma-infiltrating T cells after dendritic cell vaccination. Study-wide context: Glioblastoma patients came from Phase I and II dendritic cell vaccination trials. The study, taken as a whole, reports: TCR clonality showed no direct relationship with survival. Higher pretreatment TIL content predicted longer progression-free time and survival.

Stated time point: after dendritic cell vaccination, including at tumor progression/relapse. Isocitrate dehydrogenase mutation was absent in all glioblastoma patients. The method was immunoSEQ multiplex PCR; TCRdb's version includes in-frame clones alone and lacks a portion of them. Among approximately 24,000 clones, over 85% were seen once, and the ten largest hold under 3%. This CDR3 contains 14 residues. Germline-derived CDR1 and CDR2 are SGHNT and YYREEE (reference sequence). V lost 4 bases, J lost 2 bases, and 11 bases lay in between. In the case of this clone: Its antigen is undetermined.

This clonotype was sampled from a human donor with glioblastoma. This chain uses TRBV5-4 with TRBJ2-3; TRBD2 is a possible D gene (5 bases). This sample comprised blood, obtained after dendritic cell vaccination. CDR3 in DNA: TGTGCCAGCAGCCCGGAGCGGTCCACAGATACGCAGTATTTT. Protein product: CASSPERSTDTQYF.